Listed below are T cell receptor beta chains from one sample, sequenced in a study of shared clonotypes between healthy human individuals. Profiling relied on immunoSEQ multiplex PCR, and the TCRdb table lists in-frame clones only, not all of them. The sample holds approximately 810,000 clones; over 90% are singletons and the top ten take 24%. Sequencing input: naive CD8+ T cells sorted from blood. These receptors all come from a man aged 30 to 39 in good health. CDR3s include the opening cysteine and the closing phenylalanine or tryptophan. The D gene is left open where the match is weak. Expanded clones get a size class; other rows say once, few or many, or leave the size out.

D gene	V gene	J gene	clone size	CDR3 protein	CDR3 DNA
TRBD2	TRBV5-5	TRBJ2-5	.	CASSSVTSGSLETQYF	TGTGCCAGCAGCTCGGTAACTAGCGGGAGTTTAGAGACCCAGTACTTC
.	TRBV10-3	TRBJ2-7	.	CAISDSDRRPAGQYF	TGTGCCATCAGTGACTCGGACCGACGGCCCGCAGGGCAGTACTTC
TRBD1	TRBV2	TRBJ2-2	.	CASIRGQGVAGELFF	TGTGCCAGCATTCGGGGACAGGGGGTAGCCGGGGAGCTGTTTTTT
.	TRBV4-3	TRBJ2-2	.	CASSQEDSPNTGELFF	TGCGCCAGCAGCCAAGAAGACAGCCCGAACACCGGGGAGCTGTTTTTT
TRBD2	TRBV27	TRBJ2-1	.	CASGGLNSYNEQFF	TGTGCCAGCGGGGGACTAAACTCCTACAATGAGCAGTTCTTC
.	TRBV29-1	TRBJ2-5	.	CSVGLTREEETQYF	TGCAGCGTTGGCCTGACTAGGGAGGAAGAGACCCAGTACTTC
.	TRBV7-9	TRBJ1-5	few	CASRAEGNQPQHF	TGTGCCAGCAGAGCGGAGGGGAATCAGCCCCAGCATTTT
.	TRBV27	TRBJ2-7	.	CASSFDPSYEQYF	TGTGCCAGCAGTTTCGATCCTTCCTACGAGCAGTACTTC
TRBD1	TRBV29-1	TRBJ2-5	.	CSATGTGFSETQYF	TGCAGCGCCACCGGGACAGGGTTTTCAGAGACCCAGTACTTC
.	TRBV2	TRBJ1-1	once	CASSSIFVGTEAFF	TGTGCCAGCAGTAGTATCTTTGTGGGCACTGAAGCTTTCTTT
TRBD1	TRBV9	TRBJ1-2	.	CASRARDRYTF	TGTGCCAGCAGAGCCCGGGACAGATACACCTTC
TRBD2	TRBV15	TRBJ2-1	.	CATHNGGSGVENEQFF	TGTGCCACCCACAATGGCGGTAGCGGGGTCGAGAATGAGCAGTTCTTC
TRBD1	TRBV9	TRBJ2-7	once	CASSHTTGGQGSGSYEQYF	TGTGCCAGCAGCCACACGACTGGGGGACAGGGTTCCGGATCTTACGAGCAGTACTTC
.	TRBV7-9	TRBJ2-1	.	CASSLFNEQFF	TGTGCCAGCAGCTTATTTAATGAGCAGTTCTTC
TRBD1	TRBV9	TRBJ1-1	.	CASSRASQGGTEAFF	TGTGCCAGCAGCAGGGCCTCTCAGGGGGGGACTGAAGCTTTCTTT